This paragraph reports one TCR beta chain. The antigen is not known. Per the germline V gene, CDR1 is SNHLY and CDR2 is FYNNEI. V dropped 4 bases and J dropped 2 bases, with 9 bases sitting between them. The CDR3 is 14 residues long. In TCRdb, the reads were re-called with MiXCR into one record per CDR3 protein. The sample records roughly 63,000 distinct CDR3 sequences, 20% to 25% being singletons. The data were taken from a study of lung T cells in sarcoidosis with Löfgren's syndrome. Study observations and caveats: TRBV2 was the preferred pairing partner of TRAV12-1, with similar CDR3s.

The sequenced material came from CD4+ T cells from PBMCs. This receptor was taken from a human donor with sarcoidosis (Löfgren's syndrome or another form), or a control subject (not recorded which). The rearrangement uses TRBV2 and TRBJ1-5; a weak D match, TRBD1 (5 bases). The CDR3 sequence: CASSVSGGNQPQHF. The CDR3 coding sequence is TGTGCCAGCAGTGTTTCGGGGGGCAATCAGCCCCAGCATTTT.